Shown below are 31 T cell receptor beta chains from a single sample sequenced in a study of technical replicates of blood from a handful of donors. TCRdb's table, derived via immunoSEQ multiplex PCR, lists solely in-frame clones and lacks some. Of about 100,000 clones in the sample, 96% were seen once. Material for sequencing was T cells isolated from PBMCs. These receptors all stem from a human donor in good health.

DNA of the CDR3: TGTGCCAGCAGTTACTCTAGCAGAGGGTATGGCTACACCTTC. It codes for CASSYSSRGYGYTF. The chain combines TRBV6-5 with TRBJ1-2; D not resolved. The germline V gene encodes CDR1 MNHEY and CDR2 SVGAGI. The CDR3 has 14 amino acids. Trimming left V 0 bases short and J 5 bases short, with 10 bases between.

The chain employs TRBV28 and TRBJ2-3; no reliable D call. CDR1 is MDHEN, CDR2 SYDVKM, per germline. The CDR3 is 12 amino acids. V lost 6 bases and J lost 3, with 7 bases in between. CDR3 region: CASRIGTDTQYF. DNA of the CDR3: TGTGCCAGCAGAATCGGGACAGATACGCAGTATTTT.

This chain joins TRBV6-4 and TRBJ1-2, with TRBD1 matching 8 bases. With V trimmed by 0 bases and J by 3 bases, 0 bases remained unmatched. This CDR3 spans 14 amino acids. The germline CDR1 and CDR2 sequences are MRHNA and SNTAGT. The CDR3 sequence: CASSDSTGDYGYTF. CDR3 sequence (DNA): TGTGCCAGCAGTGACTCGACAGGGGACTATGGCTACACCTTC.

The chain employs TRBV5-1 and TRBJ2-5, with D unclear. The length of the CDR3 is 14 residues. The V end lost 5 bases, the J end lost 1 base, and 12 bases lay between the germline ends. The germline V gene has CDR1 SGHRS and CDR2 YFSETQ. The CDR3 spells CASSQTAIQETQYF. The CDR3 DNA sequence: TGCGCCAGCAGTCAAACAGCTATCCAAGAGACCCAGTACTTC. The complete variable domain, with remaining parts taken from reference TRBV5-1 and TRBJ2-5, reads KAGVTQTPRYLIKTRGQQVTLSCSPISGHRSVSWYQQTPGQGLQFLFEYFSETQRNKGNFPGRFSGRQFSNSRSEMNVSTLELGDSALYLCASSQTAIQETQYFGPGTRLLVL.

This clone was counted a single time. J is TRBJ2-5 and V is TRBV10-2; 10 positions agree with TRBD2. The CDR3 contains 17 residues. Trimming took 0 bases from V and 11 from J; bases not matched to a gene: 15. Germline-derived CDR1 and CDR2 are WSHSY and SAAADI. The CDR3 DNA reads as TGCGCCAGCAGTGAGTCTGGTAGGCCTAGCGGGAGACTAGAGCAGTACTTC. Translation: CASSESGRPSGRLEQYF.

This clone appeared once. The chain recombines TRBV6-6 with TRBJ2-3; 9 positions agree with TRBD2. There are 16 residues in the CDR3. Germline lookup yields CDR1 MNHNY and CDR2 SVGAGI (reference sequence). V trimming: 0 bases; J trimming: 2 bases; junction bases outside the gene matches: 3. CDR3 region: CASSYSGGGATDTQYF. CDR3 DNA: TGTGCCAGCAGTTACTCTGGCGGGGGGGCCACAGATACGCAGTATTTT.

The V gene is TRBV25-1, the J gene TRBJ1-2, with D perhaps matching TRBD1 (5 bases). The CDR3 contains 14 residues. Germline V CDR1 and CDR2: MGHDK, SYGVNS. With 2 bases removed from V and 6 bases from J, the gap between germline ends came to 13 bases. CDR3 DNA: TGTGCCAGCAGTGAAGGGCAGGGCGCTGATGGCTACACCTTC. It yields the protein CASSEGQGADGYTF.

V is TRBV5-7 and J is TRBJ2-7; TRBD1 is a possible D gene (6 bases). TRBV5-7 is given ORF status, its function remaining uncertain. V was shortened by 3 bases and J by 0 bases, with 22 bases between the two germline ends. This CDR3 region has 18 residues. The CDR3 coding sequence is TGTGCCAGCAGCTCGGAGATTCCGGGACACTCAAACTCCTACGAGCAGTACTTC. Translated, it gives CASSSEIPGHSNSYEQYF.

The chain links TRBV5-4 to TRBJ2-1, with D hard to call. CDR1 and CDR2 from the germline V gene are SGHNT and YYREEE (reference sequence). The CDR3 runs 16 residues. Trimming left V 2 bases short and J 3 bases short, with 15 bases between. CDR3 nucleotides: TGTGCCAGCAGCTTATATACCGGGTTTGGCTACAATGAGCAGTTCTTC. This encodes CASSLYTGFGYNEQFF.

The rearrangement links TRBV30 to TRBJ1-2; 9 bases are a match to TRBD1. The germline V gene has CDR1 GTSNPN and CDR2 SVGIG (reference sequence). J lost 3 bases, V lost 3 bases, and 8 bases had no gene match. This CDR3 contains 15 residues. This chain's CDR3 is CAWSPGTGTYYGYTF. The CDR3 DNA reads as TGTGCCTGGAGCCCCGGGACAGGGACTTACTATGGCTACACCTTC.

The chain combines TRBV7-9 with TRBJ2-7; the D is unclear. The CDR3 extends over 14 amino acids. The germline CDR1 and CDR2 sequences are SEHNR and FQNEAQ (reference sequence). V shed 5 bases and J shed 6 bases, with 17 bases lying between them. CDR3 DNA sequence: TGTGCCAGCAGCCCGACTGGAAACATGGGCGAGCAGTACTTC. Protein product: CASSPTGNMGEQYF.

The chain joins TRBV9 to TRBJ2-5; 9 bases align to TRBD1. The V gene end was trimmed by 5 bases and the J gene end by 2 bases; junction bases not matched to a gene: 4. This CDR3 spans 14 amino acids. The V gene's germline CDR1 is SGDLS and CDR2 YYNGEE. The CDR3 is CASRGQGKQETQYF. Here the CDR3 DNA reads TGTGCCAGCAGAGGACAGGGGAAACAAGAGACCCAGTACTTC.

This chain connects TRBV6-5 to TRBJ2-1, with D perhaps matching TRBD2 (5 bases). CDR1 MNHEY and CDR2 SVGAGI come from the germline V gene. The CDR3 spans 11 residues. CDR3 sequence (DNA): TGTATTAGCGCTACCTACAATGAGCAGTTCTTC. It translates to CISATYNEQFF.

The table lists this clone with a count of one. CDR3 in amino acids: CASSFFSGGSYEQYF. As DNA, the CDR3 is TGTGCCAGCAGCTTTTTTTCGGGGGGTTCCTACGAGCAGTACTTC. This rearrangement joins TRBV5-6 to TRBJ2-7; TRBD2 matches at 7 bases. The length of the CDR3 is 15 residues. V dropped 2 bases and J dropped 1; count of bases not matched to a gene: 6. Germline CDR1 SGHDT, CDR2 YYEEEE. Filled out from reference TRBV5-6 and TRBJ2-7, the complete variable domain reads DAGVTQSPTHLIKTRGQQVTLRCSPKSGHDTVSWYQQALGQGPQFIFQYYEEEERQRGNFPDRFSGHQFPNYSSELNVNALLLGDSALYLCASSFFSGGSYEQYFGPGTRLTVT.

The V and J genes are TRBV6-5 and TRBJ1-4; 8 nucleotides line up with TRBD1. Trimming at V came to 5 bases and at J to 7 bases, leaving 6 bases not matched to a gene. The CDR3 has 14 amino acids. In germline, CDR1 is MNHEY, CDR2 SVGAGI. The CDR3, as DNA: TGTGCCAGCAGTATGGGACAGGTCCTTGAAAAACTGTTTTTT. It is translated as CASSMGQVLEKLFF.

V usage is TRBV5-4 and J usage is TRBJ2-2, with TRBD1 matching over 9 bases. The junction had 3 bases not matched to a gene; V was cut back by 3 bases and J by 0 bases. Germline assignment: CDR1 SGHNT and CDR2 YYREEE (reference sequence). The CDR3 length is 16 residues. CDR3 DNA sequence: TGTGCCAGCAGCTGGGGACAGGGATCGAACACCGGGGAGCTGTTTTTT. Amino acid sequence: CASSWGQGSNTGELFF.

This clone was seen once. This rearrangement joins TRBV10-1 to TRBJ2-7; 7 positions match TRBD1. The CDR3 sequence is 15 residues long. Unmatched junction bases numbered 14, after V lost 7 bases and J lost 5 bases. CDR1 WNHNN and CDR2 SYGVQD come from the germline V gene (reference sequence). The CDR3 coding sequence is TGCGCCAGCATTAGGACAGGACCGCGGCTACACGAGCAGTACTTC. Protein product: CASIRTGPRLHEQYF.

V is TRBV9 and J is TRBJ1-3; no reliable D call. The V gene's germline CDR1 is SGDLS and CDR2 YYNGEE. There are 15 residues in the CDR3. V was shortened by 4 bases and J by 2 bases, with 13 bases between the two germline ends. The CDR3 is CASSISQDTGNTIYF. CDR3 in DNA: TGTGCCAGCAGCATCTCGCAGGATACTGGAAACACCATATATTTT.

The CDR3 loop reads CASTAGTGAFDEQFF. Here the CDR3 DNA reads TGCGCCAGCACCGCAGGGACAGGGGCGTTCGATGAGCAGTTCTTC. The chain couples TRBV4-1 to TRBJ2-1; 10 bases line up with TRBD1. V shed 7 bases and J 8 bases; nucleotides not matched to a gene: 11. Germline values: CDR1 MGHRA, CDR2 YSYEKL. This CDR3 spans 15 amino acids.

This sequence joins TRBV4-1 and TRBJ1-1, with TRBD1 identical over 7 bases. The CDR3 totals 14 residues. V gave up 4 bases and J gave up 4 bases; unmatched junction bases: 6. Germline V gene lookup returns CDR1 MGHRA and CDR2 YSYEKL. This CDR3 reads CASSPRGVGTEAFF. As DNA, the CDR3 is TGCGCCAGCAGCCCCAGGGGGGTCGGCACTGAAGCTTTCTTT.

The genes are TRBV6-4 and TRBJ2-2; the match to TRBD1 covers 7 bases. This CDR3 spans 15 amino acids. Germline values: CDR1 MRHNA, CDR2 SNTAGT. The ends lost 8 bases at V and 0 bases at J; junction bases unmatched: 6. CDR3 protein: CASGTDLANTGELFF. As DNA, the CDR3 is TGTGCCAGCGGGACAGACCTCGCGAACACCGGGGAGCTGTTTTTT.

The chain is built from TRBV5-6 and TRBJ1-2; 9 positions match TRBD1. Per germline, CDR1 SGHDT and CDR2 YYEEEE. The CDR3 runs to 15 residues. The V segment lost 0 bases and the J segment 7 bases; nucleotides outside the gene matches: 7. The CDR3 protein is CASSLAGTGNFGYTF. DNA for the CDR3: TGTGCCAGCAGCTTGGCTGGGACAGGGAATTTTGGCTACACCTTC.

The chain has TRBV2 and TRBJ1-1; D unresolved. Germline CDR1 reads SNHLY; CDR2 reads FYNNEI. The V and J ends lost 6 bases and 1 base respectively, with 15 bases between them. This CDR3 is built from 15 residues. CDR3 coding DNA: TGTGCCAGCAGGGAATTCTCGAGGTCGAACACTGAAGCTTTCTTT. Its translation is CASREFSRSNTEAFF.

The chain employs TRBV4-1 and TRBJ2-7, with TRBD1 matching over 8 bases. Germline V lookup: CDR1 MGHRA, CDR2 YSYEKL. The CDR3 loop spans 17 amino acids. Trimming at V came to 3 bases and at J to 6 bases, leaving 16 bases not matched to a gene. CDR3 sequence reads: CASSQDSGGWFSGEQYF. The CDR3 bases are TGCGCCAGCAGCCAGGACTCAGGGGGCTGGTTCTCGGGCGAGCAGTACTTC.

V usage is TRBV28 and J usage is TRBJ2-1, with D perhaps matching TRBD2 (6 bases). The CDR3 is 18 residues long. V dropped 4 bases and J dropped 4 bases, with 23 bases sitting between them. Germline V CDR1 and CDR2: MDHEN, SYDVKM. The CDR3 loop reads CASSSRDIFAGIYNEQFF. CDR3 DNA sequence: TGTGCCAGCAGTTCCCGCGACATTTTCGCGGGGATATACAATGAGCAGTTCTTC.

The V call is TRBV2, the J call TRBJ2-1; D remains ambiguous. The CDR3 has 15 residues. Germline CDR1 SNHLY, CDR2 FYNNEI. Between the trimmed V and J ends, which lost 3 bases and 12 bases, there was a span of 21 bases. As DNA, the CDR3 is TGTGCCAGCAGTGACCTTCGAGGCAAGAAAGTAGGGCAGTTCTTC. Translating gives CASSDLRGKKVGQFF.

The chain employs TRBV28 and TRBJ1-1, with 9 bases aligning to TRBD1. Trimming cost V 5 bases and J 3 bases; bases outside gene matches: 10. CDR1 and CDR2 (germline): MDHEN, SYDVKM. CDR3 length: 16 residues. The DNA for the CDR3 is TGTGCCAGCAGTCCCCAGTTGGGACAGGGAGACACTGAAGCTTTCTTT. Translated, it gives CASSPQLGQGDTEAFF.

The chain has TRBV11-1 and TRBJ1-4, with 7 bases aligning to TRBD1. The CDR3 consists of 16 residues. V trimming: 6 bases; J trimming: 3 bases; junction bases outside the gene matches: 10. Germline V lookup: CDR1 SGHAT, CDR2 FQDESV (reference sequence). The CDR3 spells CASRGGVGQSNEKLFF. The CDR3 bases are TGTGCCAGCAGGGGGGGCGTGGGACAGTCTAATGAAAAACTGTTTTTT.

Here the CDR3 reads CASSLGVTAYGYTF. CDR3 nucleotides: TGTGCCAGCAGCTTAGGGGTGACAGCCTATGGCTACACCTTC. V and J are TRBV11-2 and TRBJ1-2; D might be TRBD1 (5 bases). This CDR3 comprises 14 residues. Trimming shortened V by 1 base and J by 4 bases, and 10 bases separated the two germline ends. The germline CDR1 and CDR2 sequences are SGHAT and FQNNGV.

In DNA, the CDR3 is TGTGCCAGCAGTAGAGACACTGAGACCCAGTACTTC. It is translated as CASSRDTETQYF. The J gene is TRBJ2-5, the V gene TRBV6-5; no firm D call. The ends were cut back, 5 bases at V and 5 bases at J, with 9 bases in the middle. Germline CDR1 and CDR2: MNHEY and SVGAGI. The CDR3 runs to 12 residues.

This chain connects TRBV30 to TRBJ2-2; the D is unclear. Trimming left V 2 bases short and J 5 bases short, with 15 bases between. The CDR3 loop spans 15 amino acids. The germline CDR1 and CDR2 sequences are GTSNPN and SVGIG (reference sequence). The CDR3 sequence is CAWSRGHPGTGELFF. As DNA, the CDR3 is TGTGCCTGGAGTCGTGGCCATCCCGGGACCGGGGAGCTGTTTTTT.